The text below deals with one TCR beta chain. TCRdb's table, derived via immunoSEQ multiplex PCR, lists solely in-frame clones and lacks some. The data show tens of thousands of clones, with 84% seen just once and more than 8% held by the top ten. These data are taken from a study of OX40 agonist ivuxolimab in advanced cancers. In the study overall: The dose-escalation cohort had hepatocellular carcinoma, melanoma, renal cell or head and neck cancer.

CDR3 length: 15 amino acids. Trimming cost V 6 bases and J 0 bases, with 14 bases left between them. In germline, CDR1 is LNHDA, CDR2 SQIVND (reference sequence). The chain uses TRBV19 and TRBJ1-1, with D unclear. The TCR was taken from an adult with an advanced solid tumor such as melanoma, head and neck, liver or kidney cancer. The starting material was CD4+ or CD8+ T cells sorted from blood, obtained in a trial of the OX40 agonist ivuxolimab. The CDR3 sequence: CASSERVPMNTEAFF. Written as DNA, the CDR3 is TGTGCCAGTAGCGAGCGGGTTCCGATGAACACTGAAGCTTTCTTT.